This T cell receptor (beta chain) was identified in a study of blood T cell repertoires in COVID-19. Looking at the study overall: Some COVID-19 samples were acute and others convalescent; all came from the United States, Italy and Spain. The cDNA or gDNA used as material had been derived from T cells, B-cell-depleted T cells, or PBMCs.

Per the original data handling: Researchers report that nucleated cell counts were estimated from reference gene primer amplification. Data came from immunoSEQ multiplex PCR; TCRdb stores just in-frame clones and leaves some out. D and trimming come from the DNA, and the V and J calls and clone size come from that table. The sample yields 110,000 to 150,000 clones, about 80% seen once. Between the trimmed V and J ends, which lost 3 bases and 5 bases, there was a span of 10 bases. The V gene's germline CDR1 is LGHNA and CDR2 YSLEER. The CDR3 is made up of 14 amino acids. Sequencing was carried out using peripheral blood. This TCR was recovered from a man aged 70-80 years who had recovered from COVID-19. The chain uses TRBV4-3 and TRBJ2-2; tentative D call: TRBD2 (6 bases). The DNA of the CDR3 is TGCGCCAGCAGCCAGGAGGGCGGGACCGGGGAGCTGTTTTTT. Translated, it gives CASSQEGGTGELFF.